The clone carrying this T cell receptor (beta chain) showed up just a few times. The antigen is unknown. The data originate from a study of T cells in Graves' hyperthyroidism and ophthalmopathy. General study findings and limits: Classification by a 13 V-J model distinguished ophthalmopathy from stable hyperthyroidism. Researchers found most expanded thyroid clonotypes above 0.001 in blood as well.

Graves' hyperthyroidism showing no ophthalmopathy progression within 18 months was considered stable. The authors obtained PBMCs from roughly 10 ml of fresh peripheral blood. RNA transcripts yielded amplified TCR beta CDR3 regions. HTBI primers were employed in a first-round RT-PCR of the TCR CDR3. A single record per CDR3 protein comes from TCRdb applying MiXCR to the multiplex PCR reads. The sample shows some 510,000 distinct CDR3 sequences, around 20% of them seen only once. Sequencing was carried out using blood. This receptor was taken from a man in his late teens or twenties with Graves' hyperthyroidism.

CDR3 amino acids: CASSLGLGSSYEQYF. The CDR3 DNA sequence: TGTGCCAGCAGCTTAGGGCTGGGGAGCTCCTACGAGCAGTACTTC. This sequence joins TRBV7-2 and TRBJ2-7; the D gene is possibly TRBD2 (5 bases). V was pared by 1 base and J by 0 bases, with 10 bases between. Germline V lookup: CDR1 SGHTA, CDR2 FQGNSA. This CDR3 comprises 15 residues.